The rows below give T cell receptor beta chains drawn from one sample of a study of monozygotic twins with inflammatory bowel disease. TCRdb re-called the 5' RACE reads; every CDR3 protein appears as one record, without DNA. This table lists some 210,000 distinct CDR3 sequences. Sequenced sample: blood. All receptors derive from a human donor with ulcerative colitis or Crohn's disease, or a healthy co-twin of an affected twin (not recorded which). Both conserved end residues are part of each CDR3.

cdr3_aa j_call v_call
CASATVSSYEQYF TRBJ2-7 TRBV5-1
CASSWTSGATQETQYF TRBJ2-5 TRBV5-1
CASARGFTGTQTYEQYF TRBJ2-7 TRBV5-1
CMSFGTSRETQYF TRBJ2-5 TRBV20-1
CSARDPGVNSPLHF TRBJ1-6 TRBV20-1
CASSIRWEPYNEQFF TRBJ2-1 TRBV12-3/TRBV12-4
CAISYDRTNTEAFF TRBJ1-1 TRBV10-3
CSARPGGGTEAFF TRBJ1-1 TRBV20-1
CASSEVGQSNTEAFF TRBJ1-1 TRBV6-1
CASSIGRGGYNEQFF TRBJ2-1 TRBV19
CASSFASGGTNEQFF TRBJ2-1 TRBV7-9
CGTSDSYRGEQYF TRBJ2-7 TRBV24-1
CASSSRLAGSTDTQYF TRBJ2-3 TRBV12-3/TRBV12-4
CASSGTGGRQPQHF TRBJ1-5 TRBV2
CASSQVAGGGDTQYF TRBJ2-3 TRBV4-2
CASSRRQGQETQYF TRBJ2-5 TRBV7-2
CASKGRLSTDTQYF TRBJ2-3 TRBV2
CASRPGTEYNEQFF TRBJ2-1 TRBV5-1
CASSLGDSFYGYTF TRBJ1-2 TRBV7-9
CASSSDVQETQYF TRBJ2-5 TRBV6-5
CASSVEGQSGNEQFF TRBJ2-1 TRBV9
CSAQGRVQDYGYTF TRBJ1-2 TRBV20-1
CASSSAQGGNSPLHF TRBJ1-6 TRBV11-2
CSYTHRGDYGYTF TRBJ1-2 TRBV29-1
CASSPTGVPYGYTF TRBJ1-2 TRBV7-9
CASSTPQGNGYTF TRBJ1-2 TRBV5-1
CASSYLTAQGTNEQFF TRBJ2-1 TRBV7-2
CASSQEGESTDTQYF TRBJ2-3 TRBV3-1
CASSVAPRHNSGANVLTF TRBJ2-6 TRBV9
CASSDNRDFSGNTIYF TRBJ1-3 TRBV25-1
CASSLEQGRNEQFF TRBJ2-1 TRBV5-1
CASSFKGAYEQYF TRBJ2-7 TRBV5-6
CATRVNLNAEAFF TRBJ1-1 TRBV10-3